The rows below give T cell receptor beta chains drawn from one sample of a study of T cell repertoires in cytomegalovirus infection. Via MiXCR, TCRdb re-called the reads, giving one row per CDR3 protein. Seen here are hundreds of thousands of distinct CDR3 sequences, 25% to 35% observed once, and the top ten hold around 20%. No cognate antigen is known for these TCRs. The starting material was cultured PBMCs, obtained from culture after CMV antigen stimulation. These receptors all stem from a human donor in good health (CMV status not recorded). Some clones in this sample may be carry-over from other donors' samples. CDR3s include the opening cysteine and the closing phenylalanine or tryptophan. A D gene is named only where the DNA matches it firmly. Expanded clones are given a class, and other clones once, few, many or no size at all.

15,TRBV7-9,-,TRBJ1-3,many,CASSLTGTAENTIYF,TGTGCCAGCAGCCTTACCGGGACCGCGGAGAACACCATATATTTT
14,TRBV19,-,TRBJ1-2,few,CASSPSGGSGGYTF,TGTGCCAGTAGTCCCTCCGGGGGCAGCGGTGGCTACACCTTC
15,TRBV7-9,TRBD2,TRBJ2-7,-,CASSSTSGRSYEQYF,TGTGCCAGCAGCTCCACTAGCGGGAGGAGCTACGAGCAGTACTTC
16,TRBV7-3,-,TRBJ2-3,many,CASSPRVGGRTDTQYF,TGTGCCAGCAGCCCCCGGGTAGGGGGGCGGACAGATACGCAGTATTTT
14,TRBV29-1,TRBD2,TRBJ2-1,-,CSVVGAGGHNEQFF,TGCAGCGTTGTGGGAGCGGGGGGCCACAATGAGCAGTTCTTC
14,TRBV19,TRBD1,TRBJ1-2,few,CASSGGQGHYGYTF,TGTGCCAGTAGTGGGGGACAGGGGCACTATGGCTACACCTTC
16,TRBV12-3/TRBV12-4,TRBD2,TRBJ2-5,-,CASSRRAGGPGETQYF,TGTGCCAGCAGTCGACGAGCGGGAGGGCCGGGGGAGACCCAGTACTTC
15,TRBV25-1,TRBD1,TRBJ1-5,-,CASSPQGGLNQPQHF,TGTGCCAGCAGCCCACAGGGGGGGCTTAATCAGCCCCAGCATTTT
16,TRBV5-1,TRBD2,TRBJ2-2,-,CASSSGTSGFREELFF,TGCGCCAGCAGCTCGGGCACTAGCGGGTTCCGAGAGGAGCTGTTTTTT
14,TRBV11-2,TRBD1,TRBJ1-1,-,CATIAGGRDTEAFF,TGTGCCACCATCGCAGGGGGGAGGGACACTGAAGCTTTCTTT
13,TRBV11-1,-,TRBJ2-1,few,CASSLAGEHEQFF,TGTGCCAGCAGCTTAGCGGGGGAGCATGAGCAGTTCTTC
15,TRBV20-1,-,TRBJ2-1,-,CSATPAGFSYNEQFF,TGCAGTGCTACCCCCGCTGGTTTCTCCTACAATGAGCAGTTCTTC
15,TRBV28,TRBD1,TRBJ1-2,-,CASGFSTGGNYGYTF,TGTGCCAGCGGATTCTCGACAGGGGGCAACTATGGCTACACCTTC
15,TRBV18,TRBD2,TRBJ2-5,-,CASSPGGSREETQYF,TGTGCCAGCTCACCGGGGGGGAGTCGGGAAGAGACCCAGTACTTC
15,TRBV7-8,-,TRBJ2-1,many,CASSLAGYSHNEQFF,TGTGCCAGCAGCTTAGCGGGGTACTCCCACAATGAGCAGTTCTTC
16,TRBV11-2,TRBD2,TRBJ2-3,-,CASSLGLAATGGTQYF,TGTGCCAGCAGCTTGGGACTAGCGGCAACTGGGGGTACGCAGTATTTT
15,TRBV6-1,TRBD2,TRBJ2-5,few,CASSKGLADQETQYF,TGTGCCAGCAGTAAGGGACTAGCGGACCAAGAGACCCAGTACTTC
15,TRBV10-3,-,TRBJ2-1,-,CAISERGSSYNEQFF,TGTGCCATCAGTGAGCGGGGGAGCTCCTACAATGAGCAGTTCTTC
12,TRBV6-1,-,TRBJ2-4,-,CAGEGDRDIQYF,TGTGCCGGCGAAGGGGATCGGGACATTCAGTACTTC
13,TRBV7-2,-,TRBJ2-6,-,CASSPRWANVLTF,TGTGCCAGCAGCCCCAGGTGGGCCAACGTCCTGACTTTC
17,TRBV7-2,-,TRBJ2-7,many,CASSFGAGHRVGYEQYF,-
12,TRBV6-6,TRBD1,TRBJ2-7,-,CASSLQGNEQYF,TGTGCCAGCAGTTTACAGGGGAACGAGCAGTACTTC
16,TRBV11-1,TRBD1,TRBJ2-5,few,CASSLRDSDHQETQYF,TGTGCCAGCAGCTTGAGGGACAGTGATCACCAAGAGACCCAGTACTTC
15,TRBV7-9,-,TRBJ1-1,-,CASSPTGGGNTEAFF,TGTGCCAGCAGCCCCACCGGGGGAGGGAACACTGAAGCTTTCTTT
14,TRBV30,TRBD2,TRBJ2-3,few,CAWSFWGGADTQYF,TGTGCCTGGAGTTTCTGGGGAGGGGCAGATACGCAGTATTTT
15,TRBV20-1,-,TRBJ1-4,few,CSARWNAWGNEKLFF,TGCAGTGCTAGATGGAACGCTTGGGGTAATGAAAAACTGTTTTTT
16,TRBV7-2,-,TRBJ2-7,-,CASSQGARVLSYEQYF,TGTGCCAGCAGTCAAGGGGCTCGGGTCCTCTCCTACGAGCAGTACTTC
18,TRBV7-8,TRBD2,TRBJ2-2,few,CASSLRGSGGAGTGELFF,TGTGCCAGCAGCTTAAGGGGTAGCGGGGGGGCCGGGACCGGGGAGCTGTTTTTT
12,TRBV2,-,TRBJ1-2,-,CASSTGPYGYTF,TGTGCCAGCAGCACAGGGCCTTATGGCTACACCTTC
14,TRBV7-8,TRBD1,TRBJ1-4,many,CASSFTGENEKLFF,TGTGCCAGCAGCTTTACAGGGGAGAATGAAAAACTGTTTTTT
14,TRBV9,-,TRBJ2-7,-,CASSAEQVNREQYF,TGTGCCAGCAGCGCAGAACAGGTGAACCGCGAGCAGTACTTC
13,TRBV28,-,TRBJ2-2,-,CASRRDFTGELFF,TGTGCCAGCAGACGGGACTTCACCGGGGAGCTGTTTTTT
15,TRBV7-4,-,TRBJ2-7,-,CASSSWTALSYEQYF,TGTGCCAGCAGCTCCTGGACGGCCCTTTCCTACGAGCAGTACTTC
20,TRBV9,TRBD1,TRBJ1-5,-,CASSLTGQGDGYDGNQPQHF,TGTGCCAGCAGCCTGACGGGACAGGGCGACGGCTATGACGGCAATCAGCCCCAGCATTTT
15,TRBV3-1,TRBD2,TRBJ2-3,few,CASRFSGGAGDTQYF,TGTGCCAGCAGATTTAGCGGGGGGGCCGGGGATACGCAGTATTTT
15,TRBV5-5,-,TRBJ2-2,-,CASSPGTLFRGELFF,TGTGCCAGCAGCCCTGGGACATTATTCCGCGGGGAGCTGTTTTTT
15,TRBV12-3/TRBV12-4,-,TRBJ1-5,-,CASSLVAGLGQPQHF,TGTGCCAGCAGTTTAGTGGCGGGGCTTGGGCAGCCCCAGCATTTT
18,TRBV7-9,TRBD1,TRBJ2-1,-,CASSLATGGRGFYNEQFF,TGTGCCAGCAGCTTAGCTACAGGGGGCAGGGGGTTCTACAATGAGCAGTTCTTC
17,TRBV27,TRBD2,TRBJ2-7,-,CASSLRVAGESSYEQYF,TGTGCCAGCAGTTTACGCGTAGCGGGAGAGAGCTCCTACGAGCAGTACTTC
12,TRBV30,TRBD1,TRBJ1-1,-,CAWLTGGTEAFF,TGTGCCTGGCTCACAGGGGGCACTGAAGCTTTCTTT
11,TRBV9,-,TRBJ2-1,many,CASSPQREQFF,TGTGCCAGCAGCCCCCAGAGAGAGCAGTTCTTC
13,TRBV7-6,-,TRBJ1-1,-,CASSLSRELEAFF,TGTGCCAGCAGCTTAAGCAGGGAGCTTGAAGCTTTCTTT